The rows below give T cell receptor beta chains drawn from one sample of a study of blood T cell repertoires in COVID-19. Produced via immunoSEQ multiplex PCR; TCRdb's table is partial and in-frame only. The top ten clones hold roughly 0.69% of a sample with around 200,000 clones, less than 90% of them seen once. Sequencing was done on a sample of peripheral blood. The origin of the receptors is a man in his forties with acute or convalescent COVID-19. Both conserved end residues are part of each CDR3. A D gene is named only where the DNA matches it firmly. Clone size is shown for a subset of rows, as once, few, many or a class of expanded clone.

NA,NA,TRBV11-3,TRBJ2-3,CASSLDSAQGPDTQYF,TGTGCCAGCAGCTTAGATTCGGCCCAGGGGCCAGATACGCAGTATTTT
NA,few,TRBV5-1,TRBJ1-4,CASSSTGQTTNEKLFF,TGCGCCAGCAGCTCAACAGGACAAACAACTAATGAAAAACTGTTTTTT
NA,NA,TRBV28,TRBJ2-1,CASSLTSREQFF,TGTGCCAGCAGTTTAACGTCGAGGGAGCAGTTCTTC
TRBD2,NA,TRBV6-2/TRBV6-3,TRBJ2-2,CASSRLAGNTGELFF,TGTGCCAGCAGTCGACTAGCGGGCAACACCGGGGAGCTGTTTTTT
NA,few,TRBV7-2,TRBJ1-2,CASSHQRGNYGYTF,TGTGCCAGCAGCCACCAGCGGGGCAACTATGGCTACACCTTC
TRBD1,NA,TRBV19,TRBJ2-6,CASSPRDRAGANVLTF,TGTGCCAGTAGTCCCCGGGACAGGGCTGGGGCCAACGTCCTGACTTTC
NA,NA,TRBV14,TRBJ2-7,CASSVTPGLIEQYF,TGTGCCAGCAGCGTGACGCCCGGACTCATCGAGCAGTACTTC
NA,NA,TRBV15,TRBJ2-7,CATSNQGISYEQYF,TGTGCCACCAGCAATCAGGGGATTTCCTACGAGCAGTACTTC
NA,NA,TRBV21-1,TRBJ1-5,CASSLRQGKGNSNQPQHF,TGTGCCAGCAGCCTCCGACAGGGGAAAGGGAATAGCAATCAGCCCCAGCATTTT
TRBD2,NA,TRBV7-2,TRBJ2-1,CASSRPPATSGTNEQFF,TGTGCCAGCAGCCGCCCCCCGGCGACTAGCGGGACAAATGAGCAGTTCTTC
NA,once,TRBV7-9,TRBJ2-3,CASGTWGADTQYF,TGTGCCAGCGGAACATGGGGGGCAGATACGCAGTATTTT
NA,once,TRBV5-1,TRBJ2-6,CASSSYSGANVLTF,TGCGCCAGCAGCTCGTACTCTGGGGCCAACGTCCTGACTTTC
NA,NA,TRBV7-2,TRBJ2-1,CASSPLSYNEQFF,TGTGCCAGCAGCCCCCTTTCCTACAATGAGCAGTTCTTC
NA,few,TRBV5-5,TRBJ2-7,CASSGDPRDYEQYF,TGTGCCAGCAGCGGCGACCCGCGGGACTACGAGCAGTACTTC
NA,NA,TRBV27,TRBJ2-5,CASSLTGSVGTQYF,TGTGCCAGCAGTTTAACCGGGAGCGTCGGGACCCAGTACTTC
TRBD1,once,TRBV11-2,TRBJ1-1,CASSSSWTGNTEAFF,TGTGCCAGCAGCTCCAGCTGGACAGGGAACACTGAAGCTTTCTTT
NA,NA,TRBV30,TRBJ1-1,CAWTLPGHRLAFF,TGTGCCTGGACCCTCCCGGGACACAGGTTAGCTTTCTTT
NA,NA,TRBV28,TRBJ2-3,CASEPPLASTDTQYF,TGTGCCAGCGAACCCCCTCTAGCGAGCACAGATACGCAGTATTTT